This TCR beta chain emerged from a study of T cell repertoires in cytomegalovirus infection. TCRdb independently ran MiXCR on the reads; one entry per CDR3 protein. This table has about 210,000 distinct CDR3 sequences, about 5.9% appearing once. Germline CDR1 reads SGHNT; CDR2 reads YYREEE (reference sequence). The CDR3 contains 15 residues. Unmatched junction bases numbered 7, after V lost 3 bases and J lost 7 bases. The rearrangement uses TRBV5-4 and TRBJ2-7, with TRBD2 matching 13 bases. The TCR sequence derives from a human donor in good health (CMV status not recorded). Some clones in this sample may be carry-over from other donors' samples. Sequencing was done on a sample of PBMCs. The CDR3 loop is CASSYTSGGAGEQYF. The CDR3 coding sequence is TGTGCCAGCAGCTATACTAGCGGGGGGGCGGGTGAGCAGTACTTC.